This entry is about one T cell receptor beta chain. The specificity of this receptor is unknown. No much larger clonotype is one base removed from it; base qualities were not supplied. Via the germline V gene, CDR1 is SGHRS and CDR2 YFSETQ. Germline trimming: 3 bases from V, 6 bases from J; junction bases outside gene matches: 7. Inclusive of the bounding cysteine and phenylalanine, the CDR3 is 14 residues long. Kept here is only the CDR3 DNA, which spans 42 bases and is read in frame from base 1. Libraries were made using RT-PCR. Sequencing instrument: Illumina HiSeq 2500. TCRdb reprocessing: public reads trimmed at Q25 with fastp, clones called with MiXCR, in-frame beta chains kept. Rows are unified per CDR3 protein, each entry keeping the most common DNA and genes. The sample table contains some 540,000 distinct CDR3 sequences; only one count was recorded for under 30% of them. In total, the top ten clones hold 2.5% to 3% of the sample.

The data originate from a study of response to subunit inactivated influenza vaccine (dated by TCRdb to the late 2010s). Describing the broader study: The study used deep quantitative T cell receptor repertoire profiling to track responses to a trivalent subunit inactivated influenza vaccine.

Summary of the overall study and its limitations: The authors suggested that each seasonal influenza vaccination may recruit only a limited number of new T cells.

The data also belong to a second study, concerning T cells expressing NK-cell markers. The second study also describes: TCR beta cDNA libraries were prepared using 5'RACE template switching, which introduced a universal primer site and unique molecular identifiers. TCR beta-chain repertoires were profiled in sorted CD3+CD56+NKG2C+, CD3+CD56+NKG2C- and CD3+CD56-NKG2C+ T-cell subsets from eight donors. Of the eight sequenced donors, seven were found to be HCMV-seropositive and one was found to be HCMV-seronegative. In several experiments an anti-gammadeltaTCR antibody was added to restrict sorting to alphabetaTCR-expressing T cells. In six donors, the dominant CD3+CD56+NKG2C+ clonotypes ranked among the top 10 CD8+ clonotypes, making up 1.0-7.0% of CD8+ T cells. Those dominant clonotypes were again the most abundant among CD3+CD56-NKG2C+ cells in a handful of donors, at about 28.3-60.1%. Whether the expanded NKG2C-expressing T cell clones were specific for HCMV antigens was left unclear. All eight donors whose samples were sequenced were randomly selected healthy volunteers, three of them men and five women. A commercial ELISA kit detecting HCMV-specific IgG in serum was used to determine HCMV serostatus. Peripheral blood mononuclear cells were isolated from blood by Ficoll density gradient centrifugation. Magnetic immunoseparation with Miltenyi isolation kits was used to isolate CD4+ and CD8+ T cells from PBMC. cDNA synthesis was primed from the TCR beta constant segment, followed by two successive PCR amplification steps. Illumina HiSeq 2000/2500, MiSeq or NextSeq was used to sequence libraries as 2 x 150 bp reads. MIGEC handled demultiplexing of the reads and grouping by UMI, while MiTCR was used to assemble and quantify clonotypes. To remove erroneous sequences, TCR cDNA sequences were retained only when supported by two or more reads. The tcR package was used for downstream repertoire analysis, and clonotypes were matched between fractions using CDR3 nucleotide sequence together with V segment. VDJmatch was used to annotate antigen specificity against VDJdb, with one amino acid substitution allowed in CDR3.

Specimen: CD4+ T cells sorted from PBMCs, collected approximately 12 days after vaccination. The origin of this receptor is a man aged 50-59 years who received an inactivated influenza vaccine. Donor details come from another sample of the same person, matched by shared clones. This chain joins TRBV5-1 to TRBJ2-3, with TRBD1 matching 7 junction bases. The CDR3 here reads CASSWGTVGDTQYF. At the DNA level, the sequence is TGCGCCAGCAGCTGGGGGACAGTTGGTGATACGCAGTATTTT.